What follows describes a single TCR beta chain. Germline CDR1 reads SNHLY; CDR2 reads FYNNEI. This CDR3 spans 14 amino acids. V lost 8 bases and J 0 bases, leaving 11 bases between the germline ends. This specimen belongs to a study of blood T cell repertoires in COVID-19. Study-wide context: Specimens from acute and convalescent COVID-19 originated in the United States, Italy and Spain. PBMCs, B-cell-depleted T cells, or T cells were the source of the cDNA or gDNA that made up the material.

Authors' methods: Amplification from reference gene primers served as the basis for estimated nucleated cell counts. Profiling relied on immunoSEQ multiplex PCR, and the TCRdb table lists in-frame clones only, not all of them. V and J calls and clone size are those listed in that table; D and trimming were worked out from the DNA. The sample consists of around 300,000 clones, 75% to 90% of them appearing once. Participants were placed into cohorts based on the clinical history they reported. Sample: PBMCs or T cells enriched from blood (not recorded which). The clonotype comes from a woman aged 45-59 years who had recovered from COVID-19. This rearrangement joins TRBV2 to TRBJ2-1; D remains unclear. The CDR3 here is CASGTISSYNEQFF. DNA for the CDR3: TGTGCCAGCGGTACTATCTCCTCCTACAATGAGCAGTTCTTC. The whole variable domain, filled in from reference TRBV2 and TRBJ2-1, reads EPEVTQTPSHQVTQMGQEVILRCVPISNHLYFYWYRQILGQKVEFLVSFYNNEISEKSEIFDDQFSVERPDGSNFTLKIRSTKLEDSAMYFCASGTISSYNEQFFGPGTRLTVL.